The entry below describes one TCR beta chain. This specimen belongs to a study of cytomegalovirus exposure and HLA in healthy donors. Primers for the PCR totalled 60 Vbeta and 13 Jbeta. TCRdb keeps only in-frame clones here, not all; method: immunoSEQ multiplex PCR. With 200,000 to 250,000 clones in the sample, the ten largest clones hold less than 1%. At collection, donors were nominally healthy, but unrecorded immune exposures were probable. This TCR was sampled from a woman aged 25 to 39 in good health and CMV-seropositive. The sample was PBMCs.

This chain's CDR3 is CASSLATGWFSGNTIYF. CDR3 in DNA: TGTGCCAGCAGCTTAGCCACAGGTTGGTTTTCTGGAAACACCATATATTTT. This chain joins TRBV11-2 and TRBJ1-3, with D maybe TRBD1 (5 bases). The CDR3 runs 17 residues. Between the trimmed V and J ends, which lost 1 base and 1 base, there was a span of 14 bases. Germline V gene sequence: CDR1 SGHAT, CDR2 FQNNGV.